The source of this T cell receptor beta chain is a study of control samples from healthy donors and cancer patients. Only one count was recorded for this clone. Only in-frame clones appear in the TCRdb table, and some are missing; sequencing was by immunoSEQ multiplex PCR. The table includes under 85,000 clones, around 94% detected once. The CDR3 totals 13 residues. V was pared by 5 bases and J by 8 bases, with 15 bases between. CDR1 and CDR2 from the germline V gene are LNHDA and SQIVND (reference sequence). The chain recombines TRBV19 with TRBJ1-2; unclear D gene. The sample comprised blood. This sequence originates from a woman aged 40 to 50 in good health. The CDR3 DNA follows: TGTGCCAGTAGTTTCCTACGGATGGGGGGCTACACCTTC. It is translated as CASSFLRMGGYTF.